This TCR beta chain was sequenced in a study of blood T cells in healthy people across ages. V was clipped by 1 base and J by 1 base, with 10 bases between them. The CDR3 is made up of 15 amino acids. Germline values: CDR1 SEHNR, CDR2 FQNEAQ (reference sequence). A second PCR, run for roughly 7 to 11 cycles, used a sample-barcoded 5' primer plus a J-beta primer mix. MiXCR was run by TCRdb on the 5' RACE reads, yielding one entry per CDR3 protein. The sample yields around 1.1 million distinct CDR3 sequences, roughly two fifths seen once. In this sample, this clonotype turned up a few times. The chain is built from TRBV7-9 and TRBJ1-1, with D uncertain. Sequencing was done on a sample of blood. This clonotype originated in a man aged 18 to 29 in good health. CDR3 sequence reads: CASSLGGDWNTEAFF. The DNA of the CDR3 is TGTGCCAGCAGCTTAGGCGGGGATTGGAACACTGAAGCTTTCTTT.